This T cell receptor (beta chain) was retrieved from a study of CXCR3-negative and CXCR3-positive naive CD8 T cells. UMI labels and 5' RACE were used to prepare the TRB cDNA libraries. TCRdb reprocessed the 5' RACE reads, keeping one entry per CDR3 protein, no DNA. This table holds under 6,000 distinct CDR3 sequences. Concerning this clonotype: The antigen remains undetermined.

Germline V gene lookup returns CDR1 SQVTM and CDR2 ANQGSEA. The CDR3 consists of 13 residues. Findings and limits, study-wide: Hydrophobicity was higher for TRB CDR3s found in CXCR3-positive naive cells than in CXCR3-negative naive cells. Partial loss of CXCR3 expression followed cryopreservation; most assays used fresh PBMCs. The TRBV-TRBJ usage of naive CXCR3-negative and CXCR3-positive cells was similar, but that of memory cells differed.

Sequencing was done on a sample of naive CXCR3+ CD8+ T cells from blood. Documented subset: CD45RO-CCR7+CD27+CD95- naive CD8+ T cells expressing CXCR3 (TNR3+). V and J are TRBV29-1 and TRBJ1-2; the TCRdb call, TRBD1, lacks DNA for checking. The sequence came from a human donor in good health. Some clones in this sample may be carry-over from other donors' samples. CDR3 sequence: CSVVTGRSYGYTF.